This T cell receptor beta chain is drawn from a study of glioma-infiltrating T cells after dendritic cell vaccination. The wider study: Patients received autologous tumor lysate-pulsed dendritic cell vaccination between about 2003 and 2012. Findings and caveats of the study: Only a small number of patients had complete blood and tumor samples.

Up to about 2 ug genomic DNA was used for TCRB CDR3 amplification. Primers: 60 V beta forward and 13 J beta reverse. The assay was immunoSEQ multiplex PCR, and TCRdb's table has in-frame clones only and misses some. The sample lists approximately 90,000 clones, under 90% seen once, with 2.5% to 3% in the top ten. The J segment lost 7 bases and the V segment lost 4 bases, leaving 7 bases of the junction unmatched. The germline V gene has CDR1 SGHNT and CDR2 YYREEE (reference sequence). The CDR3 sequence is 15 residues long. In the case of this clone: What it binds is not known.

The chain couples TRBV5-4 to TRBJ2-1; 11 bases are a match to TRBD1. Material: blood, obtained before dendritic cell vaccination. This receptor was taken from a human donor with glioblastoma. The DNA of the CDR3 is TGTGCCAGCAGCCCAAGGACAGGGGGCGGGAATGAGCAGTTCTTC. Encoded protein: CASSPRTGGGNEQFF.